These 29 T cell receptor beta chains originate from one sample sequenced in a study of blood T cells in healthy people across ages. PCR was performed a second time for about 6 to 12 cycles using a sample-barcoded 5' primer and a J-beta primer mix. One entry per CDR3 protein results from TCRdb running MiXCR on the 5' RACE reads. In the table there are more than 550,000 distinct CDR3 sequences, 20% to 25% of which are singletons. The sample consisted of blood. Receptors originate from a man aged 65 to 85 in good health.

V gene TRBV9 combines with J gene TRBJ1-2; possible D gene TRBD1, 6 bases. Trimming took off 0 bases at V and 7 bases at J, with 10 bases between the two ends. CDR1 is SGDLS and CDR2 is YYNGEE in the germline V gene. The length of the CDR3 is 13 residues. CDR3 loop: CASSVGGGPGYTF. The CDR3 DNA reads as TGTGCCAGCAGCGTAGGAGGGGGTCCTGGCTACACCTTC.

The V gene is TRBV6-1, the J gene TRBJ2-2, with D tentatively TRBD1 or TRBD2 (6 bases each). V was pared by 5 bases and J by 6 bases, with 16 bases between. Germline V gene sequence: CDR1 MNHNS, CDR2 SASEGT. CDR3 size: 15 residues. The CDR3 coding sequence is TGTGCCAGCAGTTCGACAGGAGGGTATCCCGGGGAGCTGTTTTTT. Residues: CASSSTGGYPGELFF.

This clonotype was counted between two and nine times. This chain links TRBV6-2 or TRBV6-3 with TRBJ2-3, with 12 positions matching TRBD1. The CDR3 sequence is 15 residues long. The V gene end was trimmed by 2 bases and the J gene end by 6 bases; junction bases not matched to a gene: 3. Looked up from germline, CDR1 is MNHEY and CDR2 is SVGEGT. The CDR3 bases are TGTGCCAGCAGTTACGGGACAGGGGGCGAGGATACGCAGTATTTT. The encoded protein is CASSYGTGGEDTQYF.

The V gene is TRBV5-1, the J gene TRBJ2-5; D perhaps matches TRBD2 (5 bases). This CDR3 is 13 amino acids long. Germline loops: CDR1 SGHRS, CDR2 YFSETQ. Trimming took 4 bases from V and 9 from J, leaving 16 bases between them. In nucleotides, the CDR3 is TGCGCCAGCAGCCTGACTTCCCCGGAGGCCCAGTACTTC. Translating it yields CASSLTSPEAQYF.

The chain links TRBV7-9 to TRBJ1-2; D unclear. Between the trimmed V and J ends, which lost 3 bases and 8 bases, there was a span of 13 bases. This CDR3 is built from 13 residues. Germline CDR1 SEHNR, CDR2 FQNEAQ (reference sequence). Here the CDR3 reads CASSLDQQRGYTF. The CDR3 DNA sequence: TGTGCCAGCAGCTTGGACCAACAAAGGGGCTACACCTTC.

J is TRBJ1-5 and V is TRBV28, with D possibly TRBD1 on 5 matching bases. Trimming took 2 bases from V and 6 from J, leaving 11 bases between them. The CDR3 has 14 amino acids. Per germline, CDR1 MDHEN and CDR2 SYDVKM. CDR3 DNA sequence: TGTGCCAGCAGTTTAGATCCGACAGCTCAGCCCCAGCATTTT. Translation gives CASSLDPTAQPQHF.

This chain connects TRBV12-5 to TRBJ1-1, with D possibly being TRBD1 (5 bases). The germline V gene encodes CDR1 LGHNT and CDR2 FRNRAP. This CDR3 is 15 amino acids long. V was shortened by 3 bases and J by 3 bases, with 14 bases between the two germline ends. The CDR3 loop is CASGFRQWGYTEAFF. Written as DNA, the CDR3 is TGTGCTAGTGGTTTTCGACAGTGGGGGTACACTGAAGCTTTCTTT. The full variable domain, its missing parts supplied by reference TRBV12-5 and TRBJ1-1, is DARVTQTPRHKVTEMGQEVTMRCQPILGHNTVFWYRQTMMQGLELLAYFRNRAPLDDSGMPKDRFSAEMPDATLATLKIQPSEPRDSAVYFCASGFRQWGYTEAFFGQGTRLTVV.

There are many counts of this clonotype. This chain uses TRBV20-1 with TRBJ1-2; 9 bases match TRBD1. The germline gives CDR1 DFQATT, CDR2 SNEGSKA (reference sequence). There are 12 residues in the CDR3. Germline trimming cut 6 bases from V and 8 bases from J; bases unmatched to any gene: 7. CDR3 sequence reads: CSAGTGKSGYTF. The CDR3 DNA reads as TGCAGTGCCGGGACAGGGAAGTCCGGCTACACCTTC.

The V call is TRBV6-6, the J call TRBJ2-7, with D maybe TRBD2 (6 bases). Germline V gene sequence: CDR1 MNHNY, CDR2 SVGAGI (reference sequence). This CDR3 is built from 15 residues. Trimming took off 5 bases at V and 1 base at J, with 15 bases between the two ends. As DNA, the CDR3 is TGTGCCAGCAGTGGGAGCCGGGACTTTTCCTACGAGCAGTACGTC. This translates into CASSGSRDFSYEQYV.

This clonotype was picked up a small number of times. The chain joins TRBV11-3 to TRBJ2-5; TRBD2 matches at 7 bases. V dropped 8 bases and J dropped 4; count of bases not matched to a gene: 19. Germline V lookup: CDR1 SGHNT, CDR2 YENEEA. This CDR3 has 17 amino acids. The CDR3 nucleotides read TGTGCCAGCGCCCGAGGGGCGATGGCGGGAGTTACAGAGACCCAGTACTTC. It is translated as CASARGAMAGVTETQYF.

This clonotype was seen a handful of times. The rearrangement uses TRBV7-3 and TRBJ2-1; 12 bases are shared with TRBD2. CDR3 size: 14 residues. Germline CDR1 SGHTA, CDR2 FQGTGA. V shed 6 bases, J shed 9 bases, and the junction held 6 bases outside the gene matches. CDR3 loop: CASRLAGGLGEQFF. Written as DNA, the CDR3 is TGTGCCAGCAGACTAGCGGGAGGTCTCGGTGAGCAGTTCTTC.

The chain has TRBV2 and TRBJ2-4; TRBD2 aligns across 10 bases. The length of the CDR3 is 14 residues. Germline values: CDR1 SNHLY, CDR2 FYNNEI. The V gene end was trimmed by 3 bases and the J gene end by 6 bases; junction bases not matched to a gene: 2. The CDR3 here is CASSDGTSVNIQYF. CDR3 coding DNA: TGTGCCAGCAGTGATGGGACTAGCGTAAACATTCAGTACTTC. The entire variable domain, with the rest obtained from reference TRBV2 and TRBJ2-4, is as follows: EPEVTQTPSHQVTQMGQEVILRCVPISNHLYFYWYRQILGQKVEFLVSFYNNEISEKSEIFDDQFSVERPDGSNFTLKIRSTKLEDSAMYFCASSDGTSVNIQYFGAGTRLSVL.

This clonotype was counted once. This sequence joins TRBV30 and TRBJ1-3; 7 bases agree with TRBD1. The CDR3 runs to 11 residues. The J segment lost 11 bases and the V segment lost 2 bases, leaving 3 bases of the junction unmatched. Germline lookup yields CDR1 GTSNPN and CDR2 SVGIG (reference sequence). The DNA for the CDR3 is TGTGCCTGGAGTACAGGGGACGCCATATATTTT. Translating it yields CAWSTGDAIYF.

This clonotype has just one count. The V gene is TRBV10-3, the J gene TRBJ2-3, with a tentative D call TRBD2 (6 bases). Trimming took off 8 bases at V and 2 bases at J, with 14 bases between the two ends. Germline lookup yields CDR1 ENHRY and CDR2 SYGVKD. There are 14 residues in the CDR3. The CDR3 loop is CAICGRPDTDTQYF. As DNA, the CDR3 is TGTGCCATCTGTGGGAGGCCGGACACAGATACGCAGTATTTT.

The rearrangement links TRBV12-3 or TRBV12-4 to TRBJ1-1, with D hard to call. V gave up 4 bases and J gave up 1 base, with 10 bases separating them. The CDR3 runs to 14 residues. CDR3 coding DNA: TGTGCCAGCAGTTATGGCAGGCGGAACACTGAAGCTTTCTTT. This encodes CASSYGRRNTEAFF.

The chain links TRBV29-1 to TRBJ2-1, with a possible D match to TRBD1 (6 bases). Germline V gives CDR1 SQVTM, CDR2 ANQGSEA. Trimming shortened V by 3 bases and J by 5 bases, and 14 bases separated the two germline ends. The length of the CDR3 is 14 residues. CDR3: CSVDSRGGDNEQFF. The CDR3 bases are TGCAGCGTTGACTCCAGGGGTGGAGACAATGAGCAGTTCTTC.

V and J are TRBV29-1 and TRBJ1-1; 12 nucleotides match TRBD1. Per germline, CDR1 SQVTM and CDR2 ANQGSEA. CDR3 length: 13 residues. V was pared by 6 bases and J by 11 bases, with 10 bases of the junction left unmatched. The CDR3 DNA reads TGCAGCGTGGCCCAGGGACAGGGGGCGATGGCTTTCTTT. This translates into CSVAQGQGAMAFF. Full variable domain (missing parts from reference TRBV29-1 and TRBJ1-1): SAVISQKPSRDICQRGTSLTIQCQVDSQVTMMFWYRQQPGQSLTLIATANQGSEATYESGFVIDKFPISRPNLTFSTLTVSNMSPEDSSIYLCSVAQGQGAMAFFGQGTRLTVV.

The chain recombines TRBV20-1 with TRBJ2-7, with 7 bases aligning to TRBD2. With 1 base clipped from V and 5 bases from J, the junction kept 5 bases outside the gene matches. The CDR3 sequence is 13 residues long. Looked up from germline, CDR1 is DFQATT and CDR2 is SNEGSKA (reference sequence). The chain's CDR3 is CSARAGGGHEQYF. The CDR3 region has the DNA TGCAGTGCTAGAGCGGGGGGAGGCCACGAGCAGTACTTC.

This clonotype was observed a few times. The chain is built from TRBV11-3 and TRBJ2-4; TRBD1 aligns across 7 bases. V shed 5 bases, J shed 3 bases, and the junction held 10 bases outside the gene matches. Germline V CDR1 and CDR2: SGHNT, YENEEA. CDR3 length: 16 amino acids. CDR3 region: CASSPRTGTYKNIQYF. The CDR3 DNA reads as TGTGCCAGCAGCCCTCGGACAGGAACCTACAAAAACATTCAGTACTTC. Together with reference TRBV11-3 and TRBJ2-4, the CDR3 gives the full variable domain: EAGVVQSPRYKIIEKKQPVAFWCNPISGHNTLYWYLQNLGQGPELLIRYENEEAVDDSQLPKDRFSAERLKGVDSTLKIQPAELGDSAVYLCASSPRTGTYKNIQYFGAGTRLSVL.

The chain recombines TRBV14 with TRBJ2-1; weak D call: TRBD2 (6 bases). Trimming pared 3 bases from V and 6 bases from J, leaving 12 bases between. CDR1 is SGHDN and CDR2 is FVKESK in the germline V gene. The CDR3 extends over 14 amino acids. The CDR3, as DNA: TGTGCCAGCAGCCACCCCGGGAGACCCAATGAGCAGTTCTTC. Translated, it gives CASSHPGRPNEQFF.

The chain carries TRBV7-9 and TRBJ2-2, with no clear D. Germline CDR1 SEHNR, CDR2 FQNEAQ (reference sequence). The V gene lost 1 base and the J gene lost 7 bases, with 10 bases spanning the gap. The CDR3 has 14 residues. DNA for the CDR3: TGTGCCAGCAGCTTAGGTCCAGCATACGGGGAGCTGTTTTTT. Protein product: CASSLGPAYGELFF.

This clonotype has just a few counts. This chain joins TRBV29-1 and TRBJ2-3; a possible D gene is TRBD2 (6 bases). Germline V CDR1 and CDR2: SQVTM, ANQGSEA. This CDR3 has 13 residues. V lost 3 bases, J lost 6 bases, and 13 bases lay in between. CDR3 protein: CSVDQTSTDTQYF. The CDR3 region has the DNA TGCAGCGTTGATCAGACTAGTACCGATACGCAGTATTTT.

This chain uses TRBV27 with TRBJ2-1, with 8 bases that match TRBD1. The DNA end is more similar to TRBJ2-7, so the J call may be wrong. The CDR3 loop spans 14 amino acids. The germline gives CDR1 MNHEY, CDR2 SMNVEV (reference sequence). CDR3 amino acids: CASSLYRGAYEQYF. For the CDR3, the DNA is TGTGCCAGCAGTTTGTACAGGGGGGCCTACGAGCAGTACTTC.

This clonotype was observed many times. The CDR3 sequence: CASSYVGPTNEKLFF. The CDR3 nucleotides read TGTGCCAGCAGTTACGTGGGACCGACTAATGAAAAACTGTTTTTT. The V and J genes are TRBV6-6 and TRBJ1-4, with a possible D match to TRBD1 (5 bases). Trimming shortened V by 2 bases and J by 2 bases, and 9 bases separated the two germline ends. The CDR3 contains 15 residues. Germline CDR1 reads MNHNY; CDR2 reads SVGAGI (reference sequence).

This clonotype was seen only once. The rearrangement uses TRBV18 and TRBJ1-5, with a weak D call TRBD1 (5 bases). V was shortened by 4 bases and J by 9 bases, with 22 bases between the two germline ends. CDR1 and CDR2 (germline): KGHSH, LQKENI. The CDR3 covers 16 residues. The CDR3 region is CASSLARLGLNGPQHF. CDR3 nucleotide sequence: TGTGCCAGCTCACTTGCGCGGCTGGGGCTCAACGGGCCCCAGCATTTT.

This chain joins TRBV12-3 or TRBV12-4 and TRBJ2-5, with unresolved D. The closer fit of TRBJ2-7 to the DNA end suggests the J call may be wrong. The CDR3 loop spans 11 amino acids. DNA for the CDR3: TGTGCCAGCAGTAGGGCAGACGAGCAGTACTTC. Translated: CASSRADEQYF.

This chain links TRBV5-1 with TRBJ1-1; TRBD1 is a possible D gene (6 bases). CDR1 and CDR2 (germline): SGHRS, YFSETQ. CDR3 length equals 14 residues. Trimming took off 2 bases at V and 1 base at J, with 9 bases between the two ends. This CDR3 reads CASSFGGSNTEAFF. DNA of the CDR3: TGCGCCAGCAGCTTTGGGGGCTCGAACACTGAAGCTTTCTTT. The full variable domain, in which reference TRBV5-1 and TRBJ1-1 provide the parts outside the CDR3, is KAGVTQTPRYLIKTRGQQVTLSCSPISGHRSVSWYQQTPGQGLQFLFEYFSETQRNKGNFPGRFSGRQFSNSRSEMNVSTLELGDSALYLCASSFGGSNTEAFFGQGTRLTVV.

The CDR3 region has the DNA TGTGCCAGCAGCCCTCTTACAGGGGAGAACATTCAGTACTTC. Translation gives CASSPLTGENIQYF. The V gene is TRBV4-2, the J gene TRBJ2-4, with TRBD1 matching over 7 bases. The length of the CDR3 is 14 residues. Germline lookup yields CDR1 LGHNA and CDR2 YNFKEQ. V shed 4 bases, J shed 7 bases, and the junction held 7 bases outside the gene matches.

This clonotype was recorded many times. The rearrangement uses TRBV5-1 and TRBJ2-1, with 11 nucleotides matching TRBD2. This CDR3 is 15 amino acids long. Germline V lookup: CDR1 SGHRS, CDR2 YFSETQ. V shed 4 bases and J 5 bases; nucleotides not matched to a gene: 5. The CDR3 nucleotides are TGCGCCAGCAGCGCGATACTAGCGGGGGACAATGAGCAGTTCTTC. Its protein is CASSAILAGDNEQFF.